Presented here are 11 T cell receptor beta chains from one specimen sequenced in a study of T cell responses to AZD1222 COVID-19 vaccine. Sequenced by immunoSEQ multiplex PCR; TCRdb stores in-frame clones only, minus some. The profile covers 100,000 to 150,000 clones, with 90% appearing a single time and nearly 4.5% taken by the ten largest. The specimen comprised peripheral blood, sampled on day 0 of MenACWY control vaccination. All receptors come from an adult in good health.

The rearrangement joins TRBV20-1 to TRBJ1-1; no reliable D call. V was shortened by 3 bases and J by 3 bases, with 11 bases between the two germline ends. CDR1 is DFQATT, CDR2 SNEGSKA, per germline (reference sequence). This CDR3 spans 13 amino acids. CDR3: CSASIPGDTEAFF. The CDR3 region has the DNA TGCAGTGCTAGTATCCCTGGCGACACTGAAGCTTTCTTT.

The chain links TRBV30 to TRBJ2-3; 13 bases fit TRBD2. Germline V gene data show CDR1 as GTSNPN and CDR2 as SVGIG (reference sequence). J gave up 3 bases and V 0 bases, and 9 bases lay outside the gene matches. CDR3 length equals 18 residues. The CDR3 DNA follows: TGTGCCTGGAGTGTAGTAGGGACTAGCGGGATTGAGACAGATACGCAGTATTTT. This gives the protein CAWSVVGTSGIETDTQYF.

V usage is TRBV7-2 and J usage is TRBJ2-3, with 10 bases fitting TRBD2. The length of the CDR3 is 16 residues. The junction had 3 bases not matched to a gene; V was cut back by 1 base and J by 2 bases. Germline CDR1 and CDR2: SGHTA and FQGNSA. CDR3 sequence: CASSLVGTSATDTQYF. The CDR3 DNA reads TGTGCCAGCAGCTTAGTGGGGACTAGCGCCACAGATACGCAGTATTTT.

The chain has TRBV19 and TRBJ2-7; no definite D call. V lost 1 base and J 3 bases, leaving 7 bases between the germline ends. CDR3 size: 13 residues. Germline V gene data show CDR1 as LNHDA and CDR2 as SQIVND (reference sequence). This CDR3 is CASSIGVVYEQYF. The CDR3 nucleotides are TGTGCCAGTAGTATAGGCGTCGTCTACGAGCAGTACTTC.

The V call is TRBV27, the J call TRBJ2-7; 12 bases are a match to TRBD1. Germline CDR1 MNHEY, CDR2 SMNVEV (reference sequence). The CDR3 covers 15 residues. Trimming removed 5 bases from V and 2 bases from J; junction bases left unmatched: 4. The CDR3 DNA reads TGTGCCAGCAGTGAGGGACAGGGGGCTACCTACGAGCAGTACTTC. Translated: CASSEGQGATYEQYF.

This chain connects TRBV23-1 to TRBJ1-6; tentative D call: TRBD1 (6 bases). TRBV23-1 is annotated as an ORF whose role is uncertain. The CDR3 is made up of 14 amino acids. V lost 3 bases and J 10 bases, leaving 13 bases between the germline ends. The CDR3 bases are TGCGCCAGCAGTCACGGGGGGCCGCGGTCACCCCTCCACTTT. This translates into CASSHGGPRSPLHF.

The chain recombines TRBV2 with TRBJ1-2, with unresolved D. V was shortened by 6 bases and J by 1 base, with 9 bases between the two germline ends. CDR1 and CDR2 (germline): SNHLY, FYNNEI. This CDR3 spans 13 amino acids. The CDR3 protein is CASSAESNYGYTF. The CDR3 region has the DNA TGTGCCAGCAGCGCTGAGAGTAACTATGGCTACACCTTC.

This clone was observed a single time. The chain uses TRBV24-1 and TRBJ1-2; no reliable D call. This CDR3 is 13 amino acids long. Germline values: CDR1 KGHDR, CDR2 SFDVKD. The V gene lost 4 bases and the J gene lost 0 bases, with 5 bases spanning the gap. The CDR3 is CATSDGANYGYTF. The CDR3 nucleotides are TGTGCCACCAGTGACGGGGCTAACTATGGCTACACCTTC.

The J gene is TRBJ1-2, the V gene TRBV7-8; D remains ambiguous. V dropped 5 bases and J dropped 5 bases, with 12 bases sitting between them. The CDR3 loop spans 13 amino acids. Germline V CDR1 and CDR2: SGHVS, FQNEAQ. This CDR3 reads CASSPNREYGYTF. DNA for the CDR3: TGTGCCAGCAGCCCAAATAGAGAATATGGCTACACCTTC. Drawing the rest from reference TRBV7-8 and TRBJ1-2, the complete variable domain is GAGVSQSPRYKVAKRGQDVALRCDPISGHVSLFWYQQALGQGPEFLTYFQNEAQLDKSGLPSDRFFAERPEGSVSTLKIQRTQQEDSAVYLCASSPNREYGYTFGSGTRLTVV.

The rearrangement links TRBV7-2 to TRBJ2-2; tentative D call: TRBD1 (6 bases). V was shortened by 4 bases and J by 1 base, with 7 bases between the two germline ends. The CDR3 is 14 amino acids. Germline V CDR1 and CDR2: SGHTA, FQGNSA. For the CDR3, the DNA is TGTGCCAGCAGCTCGACAGGGAACACCGGGGAGCTGTTTTTT. It yields the protein CASSSTGNTGELFF.

The chain combines TRBV19 with TRBJ2-5, with a tentative D call TRBD2 (7 bases). Germline V gene data show CDR1 as LNHDA and CDR2 as SQIVND (reference sequence). V was clipped by 11 bases and J by 5 bases, with 15 bases between them. The CDR3 is made up of 12 amino acids. The CDR3 coding sequence is TGTGCCGGCGGGGGCAGAGAGGAGACCCAGTACTTC. Translation gives CAGGGREETQYF.